The T cell receptor beta chain under discussion was sequenced for a study of CD8 T cells in Susac syndrome. Trimming shortened V by 8 bases and J by 3 bases, and 9 bases separated the two germline ends. The CDR3 sequence is 12 residues long. Germline assignment: CDR1 LNHDA and CDR2 SQIVND (reference sequence). Random hexamers were used to reverse transcribe the RNA input (about 0.5 to 1 ug). Amplification of TCR beta CDR3 by immunoSEQ multiplex PCR spanned 54 Vbeta and 13 Jbeta. TCRdb re-derived calls from the immunoSEQ multiplex PCR reads in MiXCR, one entry per CDR3 protein. Seen here are about 70,000 distinct CDR3 sequences, over 90% observed once, and the top ten hold 0.11%. TEMRA cells were enriched by FACS, while CD8+ and CD4+ T cells were obtained through a negative isolation that was performed magnetically.

The V gene is TRBV19, the J gene TRBJ2-3, with D maybe TRBD2 (5 bases). The source of this sequence is a human donor with multiple sclerosis. Specimen: CD4+ T cells from PBMCs. CDR3 sequence reads: CASAGGTDTQYF. Written as DNA, the CDR3 is TGTGCCAGTGCCGGCGGGACAGATACGCAGTATTTT.